The T cell receptor beta chain under discussion was sequenced for a study of T cells expressing NK-cell markers. Study context: Obtained from sorted CD3+CD56+NKG2C+, CD3+CD56+NKG2C- and CD3+CD56-NKG2C+ T cells were the TCR beta repertoires.

The authors generated TCR beta cDNA through 5'RACE template switching with UMIs. TCRdb re-analyzed the 5' RACE reads; it lists each CDR3 protein once, without DNA. The sample totals 550,000 to 600,000 distinct CDR3 sequences. Germline values: CDR1 SGHRS, CDR2 YFSETQ. The CDR3 consists of 16 residues. The rearrangement joins TRBV5-1 to TRBJ1-4; the TCRdb call, TRBD1, lacks DNA for checking. This clonotype was obtained from a man younger than 35 in good health. Material: blood T cells: a sorted CD56 or NKG2C T cell subset, CD4+ or CD8+ T cells, or bulk PBMC T cells (not recorded which). The CDR3 is CASTADGERANEKLFF.